Shown below are 31 T cell receptor beta chains from a single sample sequenced in a study of shared clonotypes between healthy human individuals. Clones were read by immunoSEQ multiplex PCR, and TCRdb kept only the in-frame ones, dropping some. Here the sample spans about 480,000 clones, over 75% being singletons. Sample: PBMCs. The receptors come from a woman aged 35 to 49 in good health. Some clones in this sample may be carry-over from other donors' samples.

This clone appeared a few times. The chain employs TRBV19 and TRBJ2-7; no definite D call. The CDR3 length is 13 residues. V was cut by 2 bases and J by 2 bases, with 7 bases left in between. Germline values: CDR1 LNHDA, CDR2 SQIVND (reference sequence). The DNA for the CDR3 is TGTGCCAGTAGTATACCAGGCCCCTACGAGCAGTACTTC. Translation: CASSIPGPYEQYF. The full variable domain, its missing parts supplied by reference TRBV19 and TRBJ2-7, is DGGITQSPKYLFRKEGQNVTLSCEQNLNHDAMYWYRQDPGQGLRLIYYSQIVNDFQKGDIAEGYSVSREKKESFPLTVTSAQKNPTAFYLCASSIPGPYEQYFGPGTRLTVT.

This sequence joins TRBV19 and TRBJ1-3; D uncertain. The CDR3 is 13 residues long. The germline CDR1 and CDR2 sequences are LNHDA and SQIVND (reference sequence). Trimming took 7 bases from V and 1 from J, leaving 8 bases between them. As DNA, the CDR3 is TGTGCCAGTAATGAACTATCTGGAAACACCATATATTTT. Translating it yields CASNELSGNTIYF.

The chain joins TRBV7-9 to TRBJ2-5; D possibly matches TRBD1 or TRBD2 (5 bases each). The V gene lost 5 bases and the J gene lost 2 bases, with 12 bases spanning the gap. The CDR3 consists of 14 residues. The germline V gene has CDR1 SEHNR and CDR2 FQNEAQ (reference sequence). Here the CDR3 DNA reads TGTGCCAGCAGCCGGGACGGCTCACAAGAGACCCAGTACTTC. Protein: CASSRDGSQETQYF.

The V call is TRBV27, the J call TRBJ2-2, with D possibly being TRBD2 (6 bases). Trimming took 3 bases from V and 6 from J, leaving 11 bases between them. The germline V gene encodes CDR1 MNHEY and CDR2 SMNVEV (reference sequence). The CDR3 totals 14 residues. The CDR3 region has the DNA TGTGCCAGCAGTTTTAGCGGCATCGCCGGGGAGCTGTTTTTT. The encoded protein is CASSFSGIAGELFF.

V is TRBV29-1 and J is TRBJ2-3; TRBD2 matches at 8 bases. This CDR3 is 16 amino acids long. The J segment lost 0 bases and the V segment lost 5 bases, leaving 10 bases of the junction unmatched. Germline V gene data show CDR1 as SQVTM and CDR2 as ANQGSEA. In DNA, the CDR3 is TGCAGCGTTAGCGGGAGAGACGCTTCTAGCACAGATACGCAGTATTTT. It codes for CSVSGRDASSTDTQYF.

This sequence joins TRBV21-1 and TRBJ1-5. TRBV21-1 is recorded as a pseudogene. The CDR3 has 17 amino acids. The CDR3 sequence is CASYVRAGPLSNQPQHF. The CDR3 bases are TGTGCCAGCTACGTGAGGGCCGGCCCGCTTTCCAATCAGCCCCAGCATTTT.

The chain is built from TRBV29-1 and TRBJ2-7; D perhaps matches TRBD1 (5 bases). CDR3 length: 13 residues. V dropped 7 bases and J dropped 0 bases, with 13 bases sitting between them. CDR1 and CDR2 from the germline V gene are SQVTM and ANQGSEA. CDR3 sequence (DNA): TGCAGCGGTTCAGGGAAGAGCTCCTACGAGCAGTACTTC. As protein: CSGSGKSSYEQYF.

This chain connects TRBV25-1 to TRBJ2-3, with a weak D call TRBD2 (6 bases). Germline V gene sequence: CDR1 MGHDK, CDR2 SYGVNS. Trimming shortened V by 0 bases and J by 2 bases, and 12 bases separated the two germline ends. The CDR3 runs to 16 residues. CDR3 region: CASSEYGGKHTDTQYF. CDR3 nucleotide sequence: TGTGCCAGCAGTGAATATGGCGGGAAGCACACAGATACGCAGTATTTT. The full variable domain, rest sourced from reference TRBV25-1 and TRBJ2-3, is EADIYQTPRYLVIGTGKKITLECSQTMGHDKMYWYQQDPGMELHLIHYSYGVNSTEKGDLSSESTVSRIRTEHFPLTLESARPSHTSQYLCASSEYGGKHTDTQYFGPGTRLTVL.

The rearrangement joins TRBV5-6 to TRBJ2-5, with 7 bases identical to TRBD1. The germline V gene encodes CDR1 SGHDT and CDR2 YYEEEE. After removal of 2 bases from V and 5 bases from J, the junction contained 12 bases not matched to a gene. The CDR3 totals 16 residues. The CDR3 bases are TGTGCCAGCAGCTTACAGTTGACAGGGAGCCGGGAGACCCAGTACTTC. It specifies CASSLQLTGSRETQYF.

The chain joins TRBV28 to TRBJ2-7; D perhaps matches TRBD1 (5 bases). Germline V gene data show CDR1 as MDHEN and CDR2 as SYDVKM. The CDR3 extends over 11 amino acids. The V gene lost 5 bases and the J gene lost 4 bases, with 6 bases spanning the gap. The CDR3 DNA reads as TGTGCCAGCAGTCCAGGGTACGAGCAGTACTTC. Translated: CASSPGYEQYF.

The table lists this clone with a few counts. This chain joins TRBV4-2 and TRBJ1-4, with D unclear. Trimming took off 4 bases at V and 5 bases at J, with 5 bases between the two ends. CDR1 and CDR2 (germline): LGHNA, YNFKEQ. The CDR3 covers 12 residues. This CDR3 reads CASSPQNEKLFF. DNA of the CDR3: TGTGCCAGCAGCCCGCAAAATGAAAAACTGTTTTTT.

The chain uses TRBV30 and TRBJ1-1; D remains unclear. Trimming cost V 4 bases and J 1 base, with 4 bases left between them. The CDR3 extends over 11 amino acids. Germline V gives CDR1 GTSNPN, CDR2 SVGIG (reference sequence). This CDR3 is CAWTKNTEAFF. DNA for the CDR3: TGTGCCTGGACGAAGAACACTGAAGCTTTCTTT.

The chain uses TRBV5-4 and TRBJ2-1; 9 nucleotides agree with TRBD2. Germline loops: CDR1 SGHNT, CDR2 YYREEE (reference sequence). V lost 1 base to trimming and J lost 7 bases; unmatched junction nucleotides: 9. The CDR3 runs to 16 residues. In nucleotides, the CDR3 is TGTGCCAGCAGCTTGAATGAGGCGCGGGGGGGGAATGAGCAGTTCTTC. The encoded protein is CASSLNEARGGNEQFF.

This clone was observed at least ten times. Different DNA sequences within this sample yield the same CDR3. The chain carries TRBV4-2 and TRBJ1-1; D not certain. The CDR3 totals 14 residues. Germline V lookup: CDR1 LGHNA, CDR2 YNFKEQ. V lost 1 base and J 3 bases, leaving 9 bases between the germline ends. The CDR3 loop reads CASSQGLGDTEAFF. DNA for the CDR3: TGTGCCAGCAGCCAAGGTCTCGGGGACACTGAAGCTTTCTTT.

The rearrangement joins TRBV27 to TRBJ2-7; D gene ambiguous. The length of the CDR3 is 13 residues. V lost 5 bases, J lost 3 bases, and 11 bases lay in between. Germline CDR1 MNHEY, CDR2 SMNVEV (reference sequence). The CDR3 region is CASSRKSGYEQYF. CDR3 nucleotide sequence: TGTGCCAGCAGTCGGAAGAGTGGCTACGAGCAGTACTTC.

J is TRBJ2-1 and V is TRBV2; D might be TRBD1 (6 bases). The CDR3 runs 13 residues. CDR1 is SNHLY, CDR2 FYNNEI, per germline. Trimming took 7 bases from V and 2 from J, leaving 9 bases between them. The CDR3 reads CASMRDTYNEQFF. The CDR3, as DNA: TGTGCCAGCATGAGGGACACCTACAATGAGCAGTTCTTC.

V usage is TRBV5-1 and J usage is TRBJ2-7, with D perhaps TRBD2 (5 bases). The CDR3 spans 16 residues. With 4 bases removed from V and 7 bases from J, the gap between germline ends came to 24 bases. CDR1 and CDR2 (germline): SGHRS, YFSETQ. The CDR3 protein is CASSVGGGSSVREQYF. In nucleotides, the CDR3 is TGCGCCAGCAGCGTAGGCGGAGGCTCCAGTGTGCGGGAGCAGTACTTC.

This chain links TRBV7-9 with TRBJ2-7; D is undetermined. Looked up from germline, CDR1 is SEHNR and CDR2 is FQNEAQ (reference sequence). Trimming pared 7 bases from V and 4 bases from J, leaving 14 bases between. The CDR3 spans 13 residues. The CDR3 nucleotides are TGTGCCAGCACCGCTACCATGGGATACGAGCAGTACTTC. Amino acid sequence: CASTATMGYEQYF.

This clone was counted ten times or more. J is TRBJ2-1 and V is TRBV6-5; D uncertain. The CDR3 is made up of 15 amino acids. Trimming stripped 0 bases from V and 4 bases from J, with 10 bases between. CDR1 is MNHEY, CDR2 SVGAGI, per germline. This CDR3 reads CASSYSFARYNEQFF. In DNA, the CDR3 is TGTGCCAGCAGTTACTCGTTTGCTAGATACAATGAGCAGTTCTTC.

The rearrangement joins TRBV27 to TRBJ2-2; D remains unclear. CDR1 MNHEY and CDR2 SMNVEV come from the germline V gene (reference sequence). Deletions cut 5 bases from V and 4 bases from J, with 17 bases between. This CDR3 spans 16 amino acids. The CDR3 DNA sequence: TGTGCCAGCAGTCCTGGCCTGGACCGCGGCACCGGGGAGCTGTTTTTT. Amino acids: CASSPGLDRGTGELFF.

The chain recombines TRBV7-9 with TRBJ2-1; 9 nucleotides match TRBD2. The germline V gene has CDR1 SEHNR and CDR2 FQNEAQ (reference sequence). The CDR3 is 14 amino acids. V dropped 3 bases and J dropped 9; count of bases not matched to a gene: 6. The CDR3 here is CASSLAGGPIEQFF. The CDR3, as DNA: TGTGCCAGCAGCTTGGCGGGAGGGCCGATTGAGCAGTTCTTC.

V and J are TRBV7-3 and TRBJ2-1; D unclear. Germline V CDR1 and CDR2: SGHTA, FQGTGA. The CDR3 runs to 12 residues. The germline V and J ends were trimmed by 2 bases and 5 bases, with 4 bases remaining between them. The CDR3 DNA reads as TGTGCCAGCAGCTTACTGAACAATGAGCAGTTCTTC. Residues: CASSLLNNEQFF.

In its sample, this clone was seen many times. The rearrangement joins TRBV28 to TRBJ2-7; D is possibly TRBD1 (6 bases). CDR1 and CDR2 from the germline V gene are MDHEN and SYDVKM. This CDR3 is built from 15 residues. The V end lost 7 bases, the J end lost 4 bases, and 20 bases lay between the germline ends. The CDR3 coding sequence is TGTGCCAGCACCCCCCCCGCAATGACAGGATACGAGCAGTACTTC. This sequence encodes CASTPPAMTGYEQYF.

The V call is TRBV2, the J call TRBJ2-7; D might be TRBD1 or TRBD2, each matching 5 bases. This CDR3 has 13 amino acids. Germline assignment: CDR1 SNHLY and CDR2 FYNNEI. V was cut by 6 bases and J by 0 bases, with 9 bases left in between. This chain's CDR3 is CASSGTYSYEQYF. CDR3 sequence (DNA): TGTGCCAGCAGCGGGACCTACTCCTACGAGCAGTACTTC.

The chain uses TRBV29-1 and TRBJ2-2, with TRBD2 matching over 13 bases. The CDR3 contains 19 residues. Germline-derived CDR1 and CDR2 are SQVTM and ANQGSEA. V trimming: 3 bases; J trimming: 4 bases; junction bases outside the gene matches: 14. The CDR3 DNA sequence: TGCAGCGTTGAGCAACCCCTGACTAGCGGGAGGCCGGGCACCGGGGAGCTGTTTTTT. It encodes CSVEQPLTSGRPGTGELFF.

In regard to this clone: A read error is likely here: a far larger clone is one base away. Other nucleotide sequences from this sample produce the same CDR3. The rearrangement links TRBV30 to TRBJ1-5, with D perhaps TRBD1 (5 bases). The V and J ends lost 4 bases and 2 bases respectively, with 9 bases between them. The germline V gene encodes CDR1 GTSNPN and CDR2 SVGIG (reference sequence). The CDR3 loop spans 13 amino acids. CDR3 in DNA: TGTGCCTGGAATATGGGGGGCAATCAGCCCCAGCATTTT. It encodes CAWNMGGNQPQHF.

V usage is TRBV5-6 and J usage is TRBJ2-5; 7 bases line up with TRBD1. The last part of the DNA fits TRBJ2-7 better; the J call may be wrong. This CDR3 has 16 amino acids. Per the germline V gene, CDR1 is SGHDT and CDR2 is YYEEEE. CDR3 DNA: TGTGCCAGCAGCTTCTTGTCCGGACAGGCCTCCTACGAGCAGTACTTC. This sequence encodes CASSFLSGQASYEQYF.

The rearrangement links TRBV18 to TRBJ2-7; D is uncertain. V dropped 2 bases and J dropped 3 bases, with 8 bases sitting between them. Germline V gene lookup returns CDR1 KGHSH and CDR2 LQKENI. CDR3 length: 13 amino acids. CDR3 in DNA: TGTGCCAGCTCACCAGGGCAGCTCTACGAGCAGTACTTC. This codes for CASSPGQLYEQYF.

The chain employs TRBV9 and TRBJ2-5; 7 bases are shared with TRBD2. Germline CDR1 is SGDLS and CDR2 is YYNGEE. The V gene end was trimmed by 3 bases and the J gene end by 0 bases; junction bases not matched to a gene: 8. CDR3 length equals 16 residues. The CDR3 region is CASSAASGVYQETQYF. CDR3 bases: TGTGCCAGCAGCGCCGCTAGCGGAGTGTACCAAGAGACCCAGTACTTC. The full variable domain, with the rest looked up from reference TRBV9 and TRBJ2-5, is DSGVTQTPKHLITATGQRVTLRCSPRSGDLSVYWYQQSLDQGLQFLIQYYNGEERAKGNILERFSAQQFPDLHSELNLSSLELGDSALYFCASSAASGVYQETQYFGPGTRLLVL.

The chain combines TRBV5-4 with TRBJ1-1; D might be TRBD1 (5 bases). Germline CDR1 SGHNT, CDR2 YYREEE (reference sequence). There are 13 residues in the CDR3. Trimming pared 0 bases from V and 3 bases from J, leaving 6 bases between. The chain's CDR3 is CASSLGRDTEAFF. The CDR3 coding sequence is TGTGCCAGCAGCTTGGGCAGGGACACTGAAGCTTTCTTT.

The chain couples TRBV19 to TRBJ2-6; D is unclear. The germline V and J ends were trimmed by 0 bases and 4 bases, with 10 bases remaining between them. The CDR3 totals 16 residues. Germline V gene data show CDR1 as LNHDA and CDR2 as SQIVND (reference sequence). The CDR3 region has the DNA TGTGCCAGTAGTATAGATCAGGTCACCGGGGCCAACGTCCTGACTTTC. This codes for CASSIDQVTGANVLTF.